Listed below are T cell receptor beta chains from one sample, sequenced in a study of T cell responses to AZD1222 COVID-19 vaccine. Sequencing was performed with immunoSEQ multiplex PCR; in TCRdb, only in-frame clones are kept and a portion is missing. Found here are around 110,000 clones, approximately 93% of them singletons; the top ten hold approximately 3%. Material: peripheral blood, obtained on day 0 of AZD1222 vaccination. These receptors all come from an adult in good health. Each CDR3 is given with its conserved first and last residue. Each record gives: J gene, V gene, D gene, clone size, CDR3 protein, CDR3 DNA. A D gene is named only where the DNA matches it firmly. A row's size may be missing; if present it is once, few, many or a size class.

j_gene: TRBJ2-1; v_gene: TRBV9; d_gene: TRBD2; abundance: .; CDR3aa: CASSAGTRRFF; CDR3nt: TGTGCCAGCAGCGCAGGGACTAGACGTTTCTTC
j_gene: TRBJ2-7; v_gene: TRBV5-1; d_gene: TRBD1; abundance: .; CDR3aa: CASSLVGTGNYEQYF; CDR3nt: TGCGCCAGCAGCTTGGTGGGGACAGGGAACTACGAGCAGTACTTC
j_gene: TRBJ2-1; v_gene: TRBV2; d_gene: TRBD2; abundance: once; CDR3aa: CASSEFMGTSGSPRQFF; CDR3nt: TGTGCCAGCAGTGAGTTTATGGGGACTAGCGGGAGCCCCCGGCAGTTCTTC
j_gene: TRBJ1-1; v_gene: TRBV19; d_gene: .; abundance: once; CDR3aa: CASSSLIIRGTEAFF; CDR3nt: TGTGCCAGTAGTTCTCTAATCATTAGGGGCACTGAAGCTTTCTTT
j_gene: TRBJ2-1; v_gene: TRBV18; d_gene: TRBD2; abundance: once; CDR3aa: CASSPTSGLAGFFF; CDR3nt: TGTGCCAGCTCACCAACCTCGGGACTAGCGGGATTTTTCTTC
j_gene: TRBJ1-2; v_gene: TRBV12-3/TRBV12-4; d_gene: TRBD1; abundance: .; CDR3aa: CASSHGTGSGYTF; CDR3nt: TGTGCCAGCAGTCATGGGACAGGTAGCGGCTACACCTTC
j_gene: TRBJ2-2; v_gene: TRBV4-1; d_gene: .; abundance: .; CDR3aa: CASSHLQGTGELFF; CDR3nt: TGCGCCAGCAGCCATTTACAGGGCACCGGGGAGCTGTTTTTT
j_gene: TRBJ2-6; v_gene: TRBV7-2; d_gene: .; abundance: .; CDR3aa: CASSLTGPGANVLTF; CDR3nt: TGTGCCAGCAGCTTAACAGGACCTGGGGCCAACGTCCTGACTTTC
j_gene: TRBJ1-1; v_gene: TRBV18; d_gene: .; abundance: .; CDR3aa: CASSPGSAGFVAFF; CDR3nt: TGTGCCAGCTCACCAGGTTCGGCGGGCTTCGTAGCTTTCTTT
j_gene: TRBJ1-4; v_gene: TRBV6-5; d_gene: .; abundance: few; CDR3aa: CASSYLDRPTNEKLFF; CDR3nt: TGTGCCAGCAGTTACTTGGACAGACCAACTAATGAAAAACTGTTTTTT
j_gene: TRBJ1-2; v_gene: TRBV2; d_gene: .; abundance: .; CDR3aa: CATRPGPGYTF; CDR3nt: TGTGCCACCCGACCAGGGCCTGGCTACACCTTC
j_gene: TRBJ2-3; v_gene: TRBV5-4; d_gene: TRBD1; abundance: .; CDR3aa: CASSLTVGQGLDTQYF; CDR3nt: TGTGCCAGCAGCCTCACGGTGGGACAGGGGTTGGATACGCAGTATTTT
j_gene: TRBJ1-2; v_gene: TRBV30; d_gene: .; abundance: .; CDR3aa: CAWSVLAAGYTF; CDR3nt: TGTGCCTGGAGTGTATTAGCAGCTGGCTACACCTTC